These 5 T cell receptor beta chains came from one sample sequenced in a study of shared clonotypes between healthy human individuals. TCRdb's table, derived via immunoSEQ multiplex PCR, lists solely in-frame clones and lacks some. The sample has some 300,000 clones, around 70% seen once. Sequencing was done on a sample of memory CD4+ T cells sorted from blood. The subset: CD45RA-negative fraction. The receptors originated from a man aged 30-40 years in good health.

This chain connects TRBV2 to TRBJ2-1; D is unclear. V was pared by 1 base and J by 11 bases, with 12 bases between. There are 13 residues in the CDR3. The germline CDR1 and CDR2 sequences are SNHLY and FYNNEI. CDR3 in DNA: TGTGCCAGCAGTGAAGGATTGGGCTCCAAGCAGTTCTTC. Translating it yields CASSEGLGSKQFF.

This clone occurred a few times. This specimen includes other DNA sequences encoding the same CDR3. The V and J genes are TRBV7-9 and TRBJ2-1, with TRBD2 matching over 12 bases. V lost 1 base, J lost 4 bases, and 2 bases stayed unmatched. The CDR3 is 16 residues long. CDR1 is SEHNR and CDR2 is FQNEAQ in the germline V gene (reference sequence). In nucleotides, the CDR3 is TGTGCCAGCAGCTTAGGACTAGCGGGAGAGTACAATGAGCAGTTCTTC. Its translation is CASSLGLAGEYNEQFF. The full variable domain, with the rest looked up from reference TRBV7-9 and TRBJ2-1, is DTGVSQNPRHKITKRGQNVTFRCDPISEHNRLYWYRQTLGQGPEFLTYFQNEAQLEKSRLLSDRFSAERPKGSFSTLEIQRTEQGDSAMYLCASSLGLAGEYNEQFFGPGTRLTVL.

V usage is TRBV5-1 and J usage is TRBJ2-3, with D perhaps given as TRBD1 or TRBD2 (6 bases each). The V end was cut by 3 bases, the J end by 1 base, with 15 bases between. The CDR3 has 16 residues. Germline CDR1 and CDR2: SGHRS and YFSETQ. The CDR3 DNA is TGCGCCAGCAGCTGGATACAGGGAGGCGGCACAGATACGCAGTATTTT. Translation gives CASSWIQGGGTDTQYF.

The CDR3 sequence: CASSQRTGGSYEQYF. CDR3 sequence (DNA): TGTGCCAGCAGTCAACGGACGGGGGGCTCCTACGAGCAGTACTTC. This sequence joins TRBV6-5 and TRBJ2-7, with 7 bases fitting TRBD2. V gave up 5 bases and J gave up 0 bases; unmatched junction bases: 7. The CDR3 extends over 15 amino acids. CDR1 is MNHEY and CDR2 is SVGAGI in the germline V gene.

This clone turned up a few times. V gene TRBV5-8 combines with J gene TRBJ2-5; no clear D gene. The CDR3 runs 11 residues. The germline CDR1 and CDR2 sequences are SGHTS and YDEGEE. The V and J ends lost 4 bases and 5 bases respectively, with 6 bases between them. The CDR3, as DNA: TGTGCCAGCAGCCTTCTGGAGACCCAGTACTTC. It encodes CASSLLETQYF.